This T cell receptor (beta chain) originates from a study of T-cell reconstitution after alpha-beta-depleted transplantation in children. Germline V gene sequence: CDR1 SGHRS, CDR2 YFSETQ. The CDR3 contains 18 residues. V shed 0 bases and J 5 bases; nucleotides not matched to a gene: 15. As it was prepared, the TCRbeta library received unique molecular identifiers. MiXCR was run by TCRdb on the PCR reads, yielding one entry per CDR3 protein. Seen here are hundreds of thousands of distinct CDR3 sequences, about a sixth observed once, and the top ten hold about 41%. This receptor was taken from a male patient aged 2-15 years who had a stem cell transplant for acute lymphoblastic leukemia, so the T cells may come from the graft donor. Sequences were derived from PBMCs, mostly from graft donor cells, sampled 360 days after TCRalphabeta/CD19-depleted stem cell transplant. V and J are TRBV5-1 and TRBJ2-5; 8 nucleotides align to TRBD1. Here the CDR3 reads CASSLAPPGQDNWETQYF. As DNA, the CDR3 is TGCGCCAGCAGCTTGGCTCCGCCGGGACAGGATAACTGGGAGACCCAGTACTTC.